This is a list of T cell receptor beta chains from one sample in a study of T cell responses to AZD1222 COVID-19 vaccine. TCRdb keeps only in-frame clones here, not all; method: immunoSEQ multiplex PCR. The data contain 90,000 to 100,000 clones, 85% of them seen just once; the ten biggest clones take up 4.5%. The sample in question was peripheral blood, obtained 28 days after the second AZD1222 dose. These receptor sequences come from an adult who received the AZD1222 COVID-19 vaccine. The CDR3 runs from the conserved cysteine through the conserved F or W. The order of the fields is clone size, D gene, V gene, J gene, CDR3 DNA, CDR3 protein. The D gene is left open where the match is weak. Clone size is shown for a subset of rows, as once, few, many or a class of expanded clone.

>.|.|TRBV6-5|TRBJ1-4
TGTGCCAGCAGTTCACTCGGGGGGGAAAAACTGTTTTTT
CASSSLGGEKLFF
>few|.|TRBV4-1|TRBJ1-2
TGCGCCAGCAGCCAAATCGGTCGAAGTAACTATGGCTACACCTTC
CASSQIGRSNYGYTF
>.|TRBD1|TRBV9|TRBJ1-6
TGTGCCAGCAGTGATTTTGGACAGGGCCTACGGAATTCACCCCTCCACTTT
CASSDFGQGLRNSPLHF
>.|.|TRBV10-3|TRBJ1-2
TGTGCCATCAACCTAGGGACCTCTAGAAGAGGCTACACCTTC
CAINLGTSRRGYTF
>.|TRBD1|TRBV5-6|TRBJ2-5
TGTGCCAGCAGCGGGGGGACAGGGGCGTACCAAGAGACCCAGTACTTC
CASSGGTGAYQETQYF
>.|.|TRBV9|TRBJ2-7
TGTGCCAGCAGCGTTCTAGGAGGGGACTACGAGCAGTACTTC
CASSVLGGDYEQYF
>.|.|TRBV11-2|TRBJ1-2
TGTGCCAGCAGCCGGGACACTACCAGAGTCTATGGCTACACCTTC
CASSRDTTRVYGYTF
>.|TRBD1|TRBV2|TRBJ1-4
TGTGCCAGCCACCCGGACAGGGTTGAAAAACTGTTTTTT
CASHPDRVEKLFF
>.|TRBD2|TRBV6-2/TRBV6-3|TRBJ2-5
TGTGCCAGCAGTTACGCTAGCGGGAGTGGGACCCAGTACTTC
CASSYASGSGTQYF
>.|TRBD1|TRBV9|TRBJ2-2
TGTGCCAGCAGCGTCTTACAGGGGTCGAACACCGGGGAGCTGTTTTTT
CASSVLQGSNTGELFF
>once|TRBD1|TRBV7-3|TRBJ1-1
TGTGCCAGCAGCTCGGGACAGGGTTACACTGAAGCTTTCTTT
CASSSGQGYTEAFF
>.|TRBD2|TRBV10-1|TRBJ2-3
TGCGCCAGCAGTGAGTCGTTAGCGGGAGATACGCAGTATTTT
CASSESLAGDTQYF
>.|.|TRBV10-2|TRBJ2-1
TGCGCCAGCAGTCCGGGACTTTACAATGAGCAGTTCTTC
CASSPGLYNEQFF
>once|.|TRBV19|TRBJ2-7
TGTGCCAGTAGTCTAGGAGGGGGATACGAGCAGTACTTC
CASSLGGGYEQYF
>.|TRBD2|TRBV20-1|TRBJ2-1
TGCAGTGCTAGTAAGCGGGGGAGATACAATGAGCAGTTCTTC
CSASKRGRYNEQFF
>few|TRBD2|TRBV10-3|TRBJ2-7
TGTGCCTCGCAGCGGGAGACAGACTCCTACGAGCAGTACTTC
CASQRETDSYEQYF
>once|.|TRBV6-2/TRBV6-3|TRBJ1-2
TGTGCCAGCAGTTACGGGGGGCCGGGCGACTATGGCTACACCTTC
CASSYGGPGDYGYTF
>.|.|TRBV20-1|TRBJ2-1
TGCAGTGCTCCGAGCCGGGCAGTGGAGTTCTTC
CSAPSRAVEFF
>.|.|TRBV5-1|TRBJ2-6
TGCGCCAGCAGCGGCGGGGGCTGGGGGGTCAACGTCCTGACTTTC
CASSGGGWGVNVLTF
>.|.|TRBV10-3|TRBJ1-1
TGTGCCATCAGTGAGGGGTCGAACACTGAAGCTTTCTTT
CAISEGSNTEAFF
>.|TRBD1|TRBV24-1|TRBJ1-2
TGTGCCACCAGTGATCATGGGACAGCGTCGAGGCTCGGTGGAGGCTACACCTTC
CATSDHGTASRLGGGYTF
>.|.|TRBV10-3|TRBJ2-1
TGTGCCATCAGATCCTCCGGGGAAAGCTCCTACAATGAGCAGTTCTTC
CAIRSSGESSYNEQFF